The 22 T cell receptor beta chains below were found in one sample sequenced in a study of blood T cell repertoires in COVID-19. TCRdb's copy holds only in-frame clones and misses some; the assay was immunoSEQ multiplex PCR. The data show about 210,000 clones, approximately 85% seen once. Sequenced input: peripheral blood. The receptors originated from a woman between 65 and 79 years old with COVID-19, enrolled during active disease.

The chain combines TRBV18 with TRBJ1-3, with D hard to call. Germline V CDR1 and CDR2: KGHSH, LQKENI. The CDR3 covers 17 residues. Trimming left V 2 bases short and J 3 bases short, with 17 bases between. Here the CDR3 reads CASSPVMTLGDGNTIYF. For the CDR3, the DNA is TGTGCCAGCTCACCAGTAATGACCCTCGGGGATGGAAACACCATATATTTT.

The chain recombines TRBV3-1 (or the pseudogene TRBV3-2) with TRBJ2-1, with 15 nucleotides matching TRBD2. This CDR3 spans 16 amino acids. CDR1 and CDR2 from the germline V gene are LGHDT and YNNKEL (reference sequence). V lost 4 bases to trimming and J lost 4 bases; unmatched junction nucleotides: 2. This chain's CDR3 is CASSLGTSGGYNEQFF. The CDR3 bases are TGTGCCAGCAGCCTAGGGACTAGCGGGGGGTACAATGAGCAGTTCTTC.

The chain recombines TRBV5-1 with TRBJ2-5; 10 bases are shared with TRBD2. V trimming: 0 bases; J trimming: 2 bases; junction bases outside the gene matches: 4. Germline CDR1 reads SGHRS; CDR2 reads YFSETQ. The CDR3 is made up of 16 amino acids. The CDR3 is CASSLDPAGGQETQYF. The CDR3 DNA reads TGCGCCAGCAGCTTGGATCCAGCGGGAGGGCAAGAGACCCAGTACTTC. Combining the CDR3 with reference TRBV5-1 and TRBJ2-5 gives the whole variable domain KAGVTQTPRYLIKTRGQQVTLSCSPISGHRSVSWYQQTPGQGLQFLFEYFSETQRNKGNFPGRFSGRQFSNSRSEMNVSTLELGDSALYLCASSLDPAGGQETQYFGPGTRLLVL.

The chain employs TRBV29-1 and TRBJ2-7; D is ambiguous. Trimming stripped 2 bases from V and 3 bases from J, with 11 bases between. Germline CDR1 and CDR2: SQVTM and ANQGSEA. CDR3 length: 13 residues. The CDR3 protein is CSVENSENYEQYF. CDR3 sequence (DNA): TGCAGCGTTGAAAACTCCGAGAACTACGAGCAGTACTTC.

The V gene is TRBV7-8, the J gene TRBJ1-2; 7 nucleotides agree with TRBD1. The germline V gene encodes CDR1 SGHVS and CDR2 FQNEAQ. The CDR3 consists of 15 residues. V dropped 2 bases and J dropped 4; count of bases not matched to a gene: 7. The CDR3 DNA reads TGTGCCAGCAGCTTACGGGAGCAGGGGGTCTATGGCTACACCTTC. It encodes CASSLREQGVYGYTF.

This clone was seen once. The J gene is TRBJ1-1, the V gene TRBV30, with D possibly TRBD1 on 6 matching bases. Trimming removed 5 bases from V and 1 base from J, with 17 bases in between. The CDR3 covers 15 residues. CDR1 and CDR2 from the germline V gene are GTSNPN and SVGIG (reference sequence). This CDR3 reads CAWDPAGGRNTEAFF. Here the CDR3 DNA reads TGTGCCTGGGATCCCGCGGGGGGGCGGAACACTGAAGCTTTCTTT. Drawing the rest from reference TRBV30 and TRBJ1-1, the complete variable domain is SQTIHQWPATLVQPVGSPLSLECTVEGTSNPNLYWYRQAAGRGLQLLFYSVGIGQISSEVPQNLSASRPQDRQFILSSKKLLLSDSGFYLCAWDPAGGRNTEAFFGQGTRLTVV.

This clone has more than one count but fewer than ten. V gene TRBV7-9 combines with J gene TRBJ2-2; D unresolved. Trimming pared 7 bases from V and 8 bases from J, leaving 17 bases between. The CDR3 contains 14 residues. Germline lookup yields CDR1 SEHNR and CDR2 FQNEAQ (reference sequence). In DNA form, the CDR3 reads TGTGCCAGCACACTCAAGTTTGTTAGTGGGGAGCTGTTTTTT. Amino acid sequence: CASTLKFVSGELFF. Using reference TRBV7-9 and TRBJ2-2 for the parts outside the CDR3, the full variable domain is DTGVSQNPRHKITKRGQNVTFRCDPISEHNRLYWYRQTLGQGPEFLTYFQNEAQLEKSRLLSDRFSAERPKGSFSTLEIQRTEQGDSAMYLCASTLKFVSGELFFGEGSRLTVL.

This clone was observed a handful of times. This chain connects TRBV14 to TRBJ1-2, with D unclear. CDR1 and CDR2 (germline): SGHDN, FVKESK. Trimming took off 3 bases at V and 0 bases at J, with 14 bases between the two ends. This CDR3 spans 16 amino acids. CDR3 DNA sequence: TGTGCCAGCAGCCAGAGAGCAGACAACCCTAACTATGGCTACACCTTC. Residues: CASSQRADNPNYGYTF.

There are a few counts of this clone. V and J are TRBV5-1 and TRBJ1-1; D is unclear. Germline V CDR1 and CDR2: SGHRS, YFSETQ. The CDR3 covers 14 residues. V was shortened by 0 bases and J by 4 bases, with 10 bases between the two germline ends. The CDR3 coding sequence is TGCGCCAGCAGCTTGGATGGGCTGGCCACTGAAGCTTTCTTT. The encoded protein is CASSLDGLATEAFF.

The rearrangement links TRBV7-2 to TRBJ2-3; unclear D gene. CDR1 is SGHTA, CDR2 FQGNSA, per germline. V was cut by 10 bases and J by 5 bases, with 13 bases left in between. The CDR3 sequence is 12 residues long. The CDR3 spells CANNPPEDTQYF. CDR3 bases: TGTGCCAACAACCCTCCCGAAGATACGCAGTATTTT.

The sample holds a few counts of this clone. DNA for the CDR3: TGTGCCAGTAGTATAAGCAGGGTTGGCCATCAGCCCCAGCATTTT. It translates to CASSISRVGHQPQHF. The chain employs TRBV19 and TRBJ1-5; a possible D gene is TRBD1 (5 bases). Germline assignment: CDR1 LNHDA and CDR2 SQIVND (reference sequence). V dropped 2 bases and J dropped 5 bases, with 13 bases sitting between them. The CDR3 is 15 residues long. The full variable domain, in which reference TRBV19 and TRBJ1-5 provide the parts outside the CDR3, is DGGITQSPKYLFRKEGQNVTLSCEQNLNHDAMYWYRQDPGQGLRLIYYSQIVNDFQKGDIAEGYSVSREKKESFPLTVTSAQKNPTAFYLCASSISRVGHQPQHFGDGTRLSIL.

The rearrangement uses TRBV4-1 and TRBJ2-1, with D possibly matching TRBD2 (6 bases). Trimming took off 8 bases at V and 4 bases at J, with 27 bases between the two ends. The CDR3 length is 18 residues. CDR1 and CDR2 (germline): MGHRA, YSYEKL. The CDR3 DNA reads TGCGCCAGCGGGCCAAAGTCGGTGGGAAGCGGAGGGTACAATGAGCAGTTCTTC. Its translation: CASGPKSVGSGGYNEQFF.

The J gene is TRBJ2-1, the V gene TRBV2; 9 bases match TRBD2. Germline loops: CDR1 SNHLY, CDR2 FYNNEI. V lost 8 bases and J lost 0; bases outside the gene matches: 11. This CDR3 is 17 amino acids long. The CDR3 nucleotides read TGTGCCAGCGGCGCGGGAGGGAGGGGAGGCTCCTACAATGAGCAGTTCTTC. Translation: CASGAGGRGGSYNEQFF.

This rearrangement joins TRBV28 to TRBJ1-2, with D possibly matching TRBD1 (6 bases). V dropped 8 bases and J dropped 8 bases, with 15 bases sitting between them. The CDR3 spans 12 residues. CDR1 MDHEN and CDR2 SYDVKM come from the germline V gene. The DNA for the CDR3 is TGTGCCAGCCTCCCTTCAGGACAGGGCTACACCTTC. Amino acid sequence: CASLPSGQGYTF.

This chain connects TRBV27 to TRBJ2-1; perhaps TRBD2 as D (6 bases). The CDR3 loop spans 13 amino acids. Germline V gene data show CDR1 as MNHEY and CDR2 as SMNVEV (reference sequence). Trimming took 8 bases from V and 8 from J, leaving 16 bases between them. CDR3 in DNA: TGTGCCAGCCGACGGGACTTGGGGGATGAGCAGTTCTTC. Its protein is CASRRDLGDEQFF.

Comment on this clone: The same CDR3 can be traced to other DNA sequences in this sample. V gene TRBV5-1 combines with J gene TRBJ2-7, with 8 bases matching TRBD2. Trimming removed 4 bases from V and 0 bases from J; junction bases left unmatched: 6. The CDR3 is 15 amino acids. Germline V lookup: CDR1 SGHRS, CDR2 YFSETQ. The CDR3 region is CASSPGLGSSYEQYF. The CDR3 DNA reads TGCGCCAGCAGCCCGGGACTAGGGAGCTCCTACGAGCAGTACTTC.

The chain has TRBV28 and TRBJ2-7, with D perhaps matching TRBD2 (5 bases). The CDR3 is 13 amino acids. Germline lookup yields CDR1 MDHEN and CDR2 SYDVKM. Trimming cost V 4 bases and J 7 bases, with 14 bases left between them. The CDR3 bases are TGTGCCAGCAGTTCCCGGGGTCTTGGGGAGCAGTACTTC. Residues: CASSSRGLGEQYF.

The rearrangement links TRBV6-5 to TRBJ1-1, with TRBD1 matching 8 bases. Trimming removed 5 bases from V and 2 bases from J; junction bases left unmatched: 4. The CDR3 runs 14 residues. Per germline, CDR1 MNHEY and CDR2 SVGAGI. CDR3 amino acids: CASSNRGSNTEAFF. The CDR3 bases are TGTGCCAGCAGTAACAGGGGGTCCAACACTGAAGCTTTCTTT.

The gene calls are TRBV28 and TRBJ2-7; 7 nucleotides line up with TRBD1. This CDR3 region has 15 residues. Germline-derived CDR1 and CDR2 are MDHEN and SYDVKM. V lost 6 bases to trimming and J lost 2 bases; unmatched junction nucleotides: 10. The DNA for the CDR3 is TGTGCCAGCAGGGGGCCGGGTACAGGGGCCTACGAGCAGTACTTC. Amino acid sequence: CASRGPGTGAYEQYF.

This clone has just a few counts. This chain uses TRBV5-4 with TRBJ1-1, with 7 positions matching TRBD1. Germline CDR1 reads SGHNT; CDR2 reads YYREEE (reference sequence). Unmatched junction bases numbered 9, after V lost 6 bases and J lost 4 bases. CDR3 length equals 14 residues. CDR3 coding DNA: TGTGCCAGCACCCCCGTTGACAGGGTCACTGAAGCTTTCTTT. Encoded protein: CASTPVDRVTEAFF.

The V call is TRBV28, the J call TRBJ1-2; TRBD1 aligns across 7 bases. In germline, CDR1 is MDHEN, CDR2 SYDVKM. The CDR3 spans 16 residues. J gave up 3 bases and V 3 bases, and 10 bases lay outside the gene matches. The CDR3 region is CASSFQGGPSDYGYTF. DNA for the CDR3: TGTGCCAGCAGTTTCCAGGGGGGTCCTTCCGACTATGGCTACACCTTC.

Remarks on this clone: A junction boundary mismatches the germline segment, possibly from a read error. The V call is TRBV6-5, the J call TRBJ1-1; D is undetermined. The CDR3 consists of 12 residues. CDR1 and CDR2 (germline): MNHEY, SVGAGI. The CDR3 protein is CASSHQNTRHIF. CDR3 nucleotide sequence: TGTGCCAGCAGTCACCAAAATACGAGACATATATTT.